This TCR beta chain was observed in a study of blood T cell repertoires in COVID-19. At the level of the study: PBMCs, B-cell-depleted T cells, or T cells provided the cDNA or gDNA that made up the material.

Original processing methods: Amplification with reference gene primers provided the estimates of nucleated cell counts. Assay: immunoSEQ multiplex PCR; the TCRdb copy retains only in-frame clones and omits some. That table gives V, J and clone size, and the DNA gave D and trimming. The data show some 300,000 clones, with about nine tenths seen just once and about 4.2% held by the top ten. Germline values: CDR1 LNHDA, CDR2 SQIVND (reference sequence). CDR3 length: 13 amino acids. V lost 0 bases and J lost 5, with 8 bases in between. Sequencing input: PBMCs or T cells enriched from blood (not recorded which). This TCR derives from a man aged 25-40 years who had recovered from COVID-19. The chain uses TRBV19 and TRBJ2-7; D remains unclear. The CDR3 nucleotides are TGTGCCAGTAGTATAGAGGTCCTACACGAGCAGTACTTC. It translates to CASSIEVLHEQYF.